This is a list of T cell receptor beta chains from one sample in a study of OX40 agonist ivuxolimab in advanced cancers. The assay was immunoSEQ multiplex PCR, and TCRdb's table has in-frame clones only and misses some. The sample carries more than 40,000 clones, 89% recorded once. The sequences come from CD4+ or CD8+ T cells sorted from blood, collected in a trial of the OX40 agonist ivuxolimab. The origin of the receptors is an adult with an advanced solid tumor such as melanoma, head and neck, liver or kidney cancer. The CDR3 runs from the conserved cysteine through the conserved F or W. Fields, in order: V gene, clone size, D gene, J gene, CDR3 DNA, CDR3 protein. D genes are given only for firm matches. Only some rows state a clone size, as once, few, many or a class for expanded clones.

v_gene: TRBV7-2
abundance: -
d_gene: -
j_gene: TRBJ2-7
CDR3nt: TGTGCCAGCAGCCCCCCCCGGGCGTCCTACGAGCAGTACTTC
CDR3aa: CASSPPRASYEQYF

v_gene: TRBV5-8
abundance: once
d_gene: -
j_gene: TRBJ1-2
CDR3nt: TGTGCCACCAAGCTCCGAGGGGGGGACTATGGCTACACCTTC
CDR3aa: CATKLRGGDYGYTF

v_gene: TRBV30
abundance: -
d_gene: -
j_gene: TRBJ2-2
CDR3nt: TGTGCCTGGAGTGGTACAGCGAACACCGGGGAGCTGTTTTTT
CDR3aa: CAWSGTANTGELFF

v_gene: TRBV28
abundance: -
d_gene: TRBD2
j_gene: TRBJ2-7
CDR3nt: TGTGCCAGCAGCCCTCCTGGACCGGGCCTAGCGGGAAGGTTCGAGCAGTACTTC
CDR3aa: CASSPPGPGLAGRFEQYF

v_gene: TRBV4-3
abundance: -
d_gene: TRBD2
j_gene: TRBJ2-7
CDR3nt: TGCGCCAGCAGCGCTGGCAGCGGGAGTCTCTACGAGCAGTACTTC
CDR3aa: CASSAGSGSLYEQYF

v_gene: TRBV23-1
abundance: -
d_gene: -
j_gene: TRBJ2-7
CDR3nt: TGCGCCAGCCCCCATGCCCATCCGTGCGAGCAGTACTTC
CDR3aa: CASPHAHPCEQYF

v_gene: TRBV6-5
abundance: -
d_gene: -
j_gene: TRBJ1-2
CDR3nt: TGTGCCAGCAGCCGGGACGGGGGGGACTATGGCTACACCTTC
CDR3aa: CASSRDGGDYGYTF

v_gene: TRBV5-4
abundance: -
d_gene: -
j_gene: TRBJ2-1
CDR3nt: TGTGCCATCCCCGACTACCCCTCCTACAATGAGCAGTTCTTC
CDR3aa: CAIPDYPSYNEQFF

v_gene: TRBV28
abundance: -
d_gene: -
j_gene: TRBJ1-5
CDR3nt: TGTGCCAGCAGTTCCCGGGGGGGGGATCAGCCCCAGCATTTT
CDR3aa: CASSSRGGDQPQHF

v_gene: TRBV6-6
abundance: -
d_gene: -
j_gene: TRBJ2-5
CDR3nt: TGTGCCAGCCGCGTCGGCCAAGAGACCCAGTACTTC
CDR3aa: CASRVGQETQYF

v_gene: TRBV6-6
abundance: -
d_gene: TRBD2
j_gene: TRBJ2-1
CDR3nt: TGTGCCAGCTTCAGTTGGCTAGGCAGGGAGGGTGAGCAGTTCTTC
CDR3aa: CASFSWLGREGEQFF

v_gene: TRBV5-1
abundance: -
d_gene: TRBD2
j_gene: TRBJ2-3
CDR3nt: TGCGCCAGCAGCTCTTTCGCGGGGGGGTTCACAGATACGCAGTATTTT
CDR3aa: CASSSFAGGFTDTQYF

v_gene: TRBV29-1
abundance: -
d_gene: -
j_gene: TRBJ2-1
CDR3nt: TGCAGCGTTGGACTTAGGGGCTACAATGAGCAGTTCTTC
CDR3aa: CSVGLRGYNEQFF

v_gene: TRBV15
abundance: -
d_gene: -
j_gene: TRBJ2-3
CDR3nt: TGTGCCACCAGCAGAGAAGGTGGCAGTAGCACAGATACGCAGTATTTT
CDR3aa: CATSREGGSSTDTQYF

v_gene: TRBV10-3
abundance: -
d_gene: TRBD2
j_gene: TRBJ2-2
CDR3nt: TGTGCCACGGGGGGAGACAACACCGGGGAGCTGTTTTTT
CDR3aa: CATGGDNTGELFF

v_gene: TRBV4-1
abundance: -
d_gene: -
j_gene: TRBJ2-2
CDR3nt: TGCGCCAGCAGCCAAACAGGGAACACCGGGGAGCTGTTTTTT
CDR3aa: CASSQTGNTGELFF

v_gene: TRBV6-5
abundance: once
d_gene: -
j_gene: TRBJ2-7
CDR3nt: TGTGCCAGCAGTTACTCTGGGGATACGGGGGAGCAGTACTTC
CDR3aa: CASSYSGDTGEQYF

v_gene: TRBV28
abundance: few
d_gene: -
j_gene: TRBJ1-5
CDR3nt: TGTGCCAGCAGTCCGGCCAACAGCTTTTCCCAGCCCCAGCATTTT
CDR3aa: CASSPANSFSQPQHF

v_gene: TRBV19
abundance: -
d_gene: -
j_gene: TRBJ1-6
CDR3nt: TGTGCCAGCAGAGGGGTACAGAGCTCCTATAATTCACCCCTCCACTTT
CDR3aa: CASRGVQSSYNSPLHF

v_gene: TRBV30
abundance: -
d_gene: -
j_gene: TRBJ2-2
CDR3nt: TGTGCCTGGAGCCAGGGGTCTGAACACCGGGGAGCTGTTTTT
CDR3aa: CAWSQGSEHRGAVF

v_gene: TRBV4-3
abundance: -
d_gene: -
j_gene: TRBJ2-1
CDR3nt: TGCGCCAGCAGCCAAGATGGTACAGATTACAATGAGCAGTTCTTC
CDR3aa: CASSQDGTDYNEQFF

v_gene: TRBV28
abundance: -
d_gene: TRBD2
j_gene: TRBJ2-7
CDR3nt: TGTGCCAGCAGTCCTCCCGGACTAGCGGCCTACGAGCAGTACTTC
CDR3aa: CASSPPGLAAYEQYF

v_gene: TRBV5-4
abundance: -
d_gene: -
j_gene: TRBJ2-2
CDR3nt: TGTGCCAGCACCCCGCGGACCGGGGAGCTGTTTTTT
CDR3aa: CASTPRTGELFF

v_gene: TRBV13
abundance: -
d_gene: -
j_gene: TRBJ2-1
CDR3nt: TGTGCCAGCAGCCGGCAGGGAAACTACAATGAGCAGTTCTTC
CDR3aa: CASSRQGNYNEQFF

v_gene: TRBV9
abundance: -
d_gene: TRBD1
j_gene: TRBJ2-4
CDR3nt: TGTGCCAGCAGCGTAGAAACAGGGGGCGACATTCAGTACTTC
CDR3aa: CASSVETGGDIQYF

v_gene: TRBV5-6
abundance: -
d_gene: -
j_gene: TRBJ1-5
CDR3nt: TGTGCCAGCAGCTTGGCGACAGGCAATCAGCCCCAGCATTTT
CDR3aa: CASSLATGNQPQHF

v_gene: TRBV7-9
abundance: -
d_gene: TRBD2
j_gene: TRBJ2-7
CDR3nt: TGCGCCAGCAGCCCTCTGGGACTAGCGGGAGTAGGAGAGCAGTACTTC
CDR3aa: CASSPLGLAGVGEQYF

v_gene: TRBV11-2
abundance: -
d_gene: -
j_gene: TRBJ2-5
CDR3nt: TGTGCCAGCAGCTTAGATATGCTAAGGGAGACCCAGTACTTC
CDR3aa: CASSLDMLRETQYF

v_gene: TRBV5-8
abundance: -
d_gene: TRBD1
j_gene: TRBJ2-1
CDR3nt: TGTGCCAGCAGCTTACTAGACAGGGGTCCTTACAATGAGCAGTTCTTC
CDR3aa: CASSLLDRGPYNEQFF

v_gene: TRBV7-6
abundance: -
d_gene: -
j_gene: TRBJ1-2
CDR3nt: TGTGCCAGCAGTTCCACGGACAGCCTAACCGGCTACACCTTC
CDR3aa: CASSSTDSLTGYTF

v_gene: TRBV6-5
abundance: -
d_gene: -
j_gene: TRBJ1-4
CDR3nt: TGTGCCAGCAGTACGACTGCCTTAGGGGAAAAACTGTTTTTT
CDR3aa: CASSTTALGEKLFF

v_gene: TRBV6-4
abundance: -
d_gene: -
j_gene: TRBJ2-7
CDR3nt: TGTGCCAGTCGTAATCAGCAGTACTTC
CDR3aa: CASRNQQYF

v_gene: TRBV11-2
abundance: -
d_gene: -
j_gene: TRBJ2-1
CDR3nt: TGTGCCAGCAGCCCCTACAATGAGCAGTTCTTC
CDR3aa: CASSPYNEQFF

v_gene: TRBV4-1
abundance: -
d_gene: -
j_gene: TRBJ2-2
CDR3nt: TGCGCCAGCAGCCAAGTTCAGATGGGATTCGCGAACACCGGGGAGCTGTTTTTT
CDR3aa: CASSQVQMGFANTGELFF

v_gene: TRBV7-9
abundance: -
d_gene: TRBD1
j_gene: TRBJ2-5
CDR3nt: TGTGCCAGCAGCTATGTACAGGGGGGCAAGGAGACCCAGTACTTC
CDR3aa: CASSYVQGGKETQYF

v_gene: TRBV13
abundance: -
d_gene: -
j_gene: TRBJ2-3
CDR3nt: TGTGCCAGCAGCCCGCTGGACAGAAACACAGATACGCAGTATTTT
CDR3aa: CASSPLDRNTDTQYF

v_gene: TRBV6-1
abundance: -
d_gene: TRBD1
j_gene: TRBJ2-5
CDR3nt: TGTGCCAGCAGTCGGGCAGGGGGTTGGGAGACCCAGTACTTC
CDR3aa: CASSRAGGWETQYF

v_gene: TRBV4-1
abundance: -
d_gene: -
j_gene: TRBJ2-7
CDR3nt: TGCGCCAGCAGCCTCCACGGTCAGGCTCTTTCCGAGCAGTACTTC
CDR3aa: CASSLHGQALSEQYF

v_gene: TRBV21-1
abundance: -
d_gene: -
j_gene: TRBJ2-2
CDR3nt: TGTGCCAGCAGCAGAAGACAGGGGGCGCATATCGGGGAGCTGTTTTTT
CDR3aa: CASSRRQGAHIGELFF

v_gene: TRBV19
abundance: -
d_gene: -
j_gene: TRBJ2-3
CDR3nt: TGTGCCAGATCGTGGGGGGCCGCAGATACGCAGTATTTT
CDR3aa: CARSWGAADTQYF

v_gene: TRBV7-3
abundance: -
d_gene: TRBD1
j_gene: TRBJ2-1
CDR3nt: TGTGCCAGCAGCGCCTCCGGGACAGGGTTCAATGAGCAGTTCTTC
CDR3aa: CASSASGTGFNEQFF

v_gene: TRBV4-1
abundance: -
d_gene: TRBD2
j_gene: TRBJ2-1
CDR3nt: TGCGCCAGCAGCCTAGCGGGAGAAGGCAATGAGCAGTTCTTC
CDR3aa: CASSLAGEGNEQFF